This T cell receptor (beta chain) appears in the sequencing data of a study of shared clonotypes between healthy human individuals. TCRdb keeps only in-frame clones here, not all; method: immunoSEQ multiplex PCR. This sample yields 1.6 million or so clones, of which approximately 98.5% are seen a single time; about 0.34% belongs to the top ten. Germline trimming cut 7 bases from V and 7 bases from J; bases unmatched to any gene: 11. Germline CDR1 reads SGHRS; CDR2 reads YFSETQ. This CDR3 has 15 residues. Study results and limitations: Around 5% of naive CD4 clonotypes were shared across several donors.

Comment on this clone: Antigen: not known.

The clonotype comes from a man younger than 40 in good health. The chain carries TRBV5-1 and TRBJ2-5; 12 nucleotides agree with TRBD1. Sequenced input: naive CD4+ T cells sorted from blood. Subset described: CD45RA+ positively selected. CDR3 region: CASGPGGTGGLTQYF. CDR3 in DNA: TGCGCCAGCGGACCAGGGGGGACAGGGGGCTTGACCCAGTACTTC. Full variable domain (rest looked up from reference TRBV5-1 and TRBJ2-5): KAGVTQTPRYLIKTRGQQVTLSCSPISGHRSVSWYQQTPGQGLQFLFEYFSETQRNKGNFPGRFSGRQFSNSRSEMNVSTLELGDSALYLCASGPGGTGGLTQYFGPGTRLLVL.